Following are 19 T cell receptor beta chains from one sample sequenced in a study of CD4+ T cells in melanoma. Sequencing used immunoSEQ multiplex PCR; TCRdb keeps in-frame clones, though not all of them. The profile shows some 47,000 clones, 80% to 90% of them singletons. The sample taken for sequencing was peripheral blood. These receptor sequences come from a human donor with melanoma.

The chain recombines TRBV2 with TRBJ1-2; no definite D call. The V gene lost 3 bases and the J gene lost 3 bases, with 11 bases spanning the gap. Germline CDR1 reads SNHLY; CDR2 reads FYNNEI. The CDR3 has 14 amino acids. CDR3 sequence: CASSDRQDDYGYTF. DNA for the CDR3: TGTGCCAGCAGTGACCGGCAGGACGACTATGGCTACACCTTC.

The genes are TRBV16 and TRBJ1-4; no reliable D call. This CDR3 contains 18 residues. Between the trimmed V and J ends, which lost 2 bases and 0 bases, there was a span of 16 bases. CDR1 and CDR2 from the germline V gene are KGHSY and FQNENV. The CDR3 is CASSQRGQTSSTNEKLFF. As DNA, the CDR3 is TGTGCCAGCAGCCAAAGAGGTCAGACCTCTTCAACTAATGAAAAACTGTTTTTT.

CDR3 DNA: TGTGCCAGCAGCATCAAGACAAGTAACTATGGCTACACCTTC. The encoded protein is CASSIKTSNYGYTF. The chain has TRBV7-2 and TRBJ1-2, with D unresolved. The CDR3 has 14 amino acids. CDR1 and CDR2 from the germline V gene are SGHTA and FQGNSA. V was pared by 5 bases and J by 1 base, with 11 bases between.

In its sample, this clone ranks as large. The chain links TRBV5-4 to TRBJ2-3, with D perhaps being TRBD1 or TRBD2 (5 bases each). V was trimmed by 4 bases and J by 2 bases, leaving 14 bases between them. Germline CDR1 and CDR2: SGHNT and YYREEE (reference sequence). The CDR3 runs 15 residues. In DNA, the CDR3 is TGTGCCAGCAGCCAGGGACCGCATAACACAGATACGCAGTATTTT. It translates to CASSQGPHNTDTQYF.

The genes are TRBV4-3 and TRBJ2-5; TRBD1 agrees at 12 bases. The germline V gene has CDR1 LGHNA and CDR2 YSLEER. The ends lost 3 bases at V and 5 bases at J; junction bases unmatched: 4. The CDR3 loop spans 15 amino acids. The chain's CDR3 is CASSQGQGALETQYF. The CDR3 DNA sequence: TGCGCCAGCAGCCAGGGACAGGGGGCGTTGGAGACCCAGTACTTC.

The chain couples TRBV19 to TRBJ2-2; 7 bases fit TRBD1. The junction had 9 bases not matched to a gene; V was cut back by 8 bases and J by 0 bases. Germline V gene data show CDR1 as LNHDA and CDR2 as SQIVND (reference sequence). The CDR3 has 16 residues. The CDR3 is CASGSNRGTNTGELFF. The CDR3 DNA reads as TGTGCCAGTGGAAGTAACAGGGGCACGAACACCGGGGAGCTGTTTTTT. The complete variable domain, with remaining parts taken from reference TRBV19 and TRBJ2-2, reads DGGITQSPKYLFRKEGQNVTLSCEQNLNHDAMYWYRQDPGQGLRLIYYSQIVNDFQKGDIAEGYSVSREKKESFPLTVTSAQKNPTAFYLCASGSNRGTNTGELFFGEGSRLTVL.

V gene TRBV7-9 combines with J gene TRBJ2-2; 8 bases line up with TRBD1. CDR1 and CDR2 (germline): SEHNR, FQNEAQ (reference sequence). With V trimmed by 2 bases and J by 0 bases, 2 bases remained unmatched. The CDR3 contains 16 residues. The CDR3 sequence is CASSLRDRTNTGELFF. The CDR3 bases are TGTGCCAGCAGCTTAAGGGACAGGACGAACACCGGGGAGCTGTTTTTT.

This sequence joins TRBV7-9 and TRBJ2-5, with 8 bases identical to TRBD1. The J call could be wrong; TRBJ2-7 is a better fit for the DNA end. Germline CDR1 and CDR2: SEHNR and FQNEAQ (reference sequence). This CDR3 is 13 amino acids long. CDR3 in DNA: TGTGCCAGCAGCTTAGGTGACAGGGGCGAGCAGTACTTC. Translating it yields CASSLGDRGEQYF.

This chain uses TRBV14 with TRBJ1-1; D is unclear. Deletions cut 1 base from V and 6 bases from J, with 9 bases between. The CDR3 contains 13 residues. CDR1 and CDR2 from the germline V gene are SGHDN and FVKESK. The CDR3 spells CASSQAVGAEAFF. The DNA of the CDR3 is TGTGCCAGCAGCCAAGCGGTTGGGGCTGAAGCTTTCTTT.

In DNA, the CDR3 is TGTGCTAGCCAGCCAGGGACAGCCCAAGAGACCCAGTACTTC. This translates into CASQPGTAQETQYF. The chain has TRBV7-7 and TRBJ2-5, with 7 bases matching TRBD1. Germline V gene sequence: CDR1 SSHAT, CDR2 FNYEAQ (reference sequence). This CDR3 region has 14 residues.

The rearrangement joins TRBV4-3 to TRBJ2-5; 9 nucleotides align to TRBD2. The better agreement between TRBJ2-7 and the DNA end casts doubt on the J call. The germline V gene encodes CDR1 LGHNA and CDR2 YSLEER. CDR3 length: 16 amino acids. CDR3: CASSQELGSGGYEQYF. The CDR3 DNA reads TGCGCCAGCAGCCAAGAACTCGGTAGCGGGGGCTACGAGCAGTACTTC.

The chain recombines TRBV6-1 with TRBJ2-7, with 9 bases that match TRBD2. Germline assignment: CDR1 MNHNS and CDR2 SASEGT. After removal of 2 bases from V and 5 bases from J, the junction contained 7 bases not matched to a gene. This CDR3 has 15 amino acids. CDR3 amino acids: CASSESGGGADEQYF. In nucleotides, the CDR3 is TGTGCCAGCAGTGAATCCGGCGGGGGGGCGGACGAGCAGTACTTC.

The rearrangement joins TRBV4-3 to TRBJ1-6; the match to TRBD1 covers 9 bases. Per germline, CDR1 LGHNA and CDR2 YSLEER. This CDR3 region has 19 residues. J lost 10 bases, V lost 1 base, and 17 bases had no gene match. In DNA, the CDR3 is TGCGCCAGCAGCCAAGTACCTTCCTCCGGGACAGGGAGGGGGTCACCCCTCCACTTT. Protein sequence: CASSQVPSSGTGRGSPLHF.

This chain connects TRBV27 to TRBJ2-2; 8 bases match TRBD2. The CDR3 is made up of 17 amino acids. Germline CDR1 and CDR2: MNHEY and SMNVEV (reference sequence). V shed 4 bases and J 4 bases; nucleotides not matched to a gene: 11. Written as DNA, the CDR3 is TGTGCCAGCAGTTCCCGGGGGGGGGCCGGGATCACCGGGGAGCTGTTTTTT. It yields the protein CASSSRGGAGITGELFF.

The chain combines TRBV7-3 with TRBJ2-5; perhaps TRBD1 as D (6 bases). The CDR3 sequence is 14 residues long. The germline gives CDR1 SGHTA, CDR2 FQGTGA. V was trimmed by 2 bases and J by 1 base, leaving 8 bases between them. The CDR3: CASSLQGSQETQYF. The CDR3 DNA is TGTGCCAGCAGCTTACAGGGGAGCCAAGAGACCCAGTACTTC.

The chain combines TRBV19 with TRBJ1-6; 10 bases are shared with TRBD1. The CDR3 runs to 14 residues. V lost 8 bases to trimming and J lost 7 bases; unmatched junction nucleotides: 5. Germline assignment: CDR1 LNHDA and CDR2 SQIVND (reference sequence). DNA for the CDR3: TGTGCCAGTTGCCGGGACAGGGGAAATTCACCCCTCCACTTT. Encoded protein: CASCRDRGNSPLHF.

The chain links TRBV5-1 to TRBJ2-1; weak D call: TRBD1 (6 bases). Deletions cut 1 base from V and 1 base from J, with 12 bases between. The CDR3 loop spans 16 amino acids. CDR1 and CDR2 (germline): SGHRS, YFSETQ. DNA for the CDR3: TGCGCCAGCAGCTTGCTTCAACAGGGATCCTACAATGAGCAGTTCTTC. This translates into CASSLLQQGSYNEQFF.

This clone was recorded a few times. The J gene is TRBJ1-3, the V gene TRBV20-1; D is unclear. Between the trimmed V and J ends, which lost 8 bases and 0 bases, there was a span of 5 bases. Germline loops: CDR1 DFQATT, CDR2 SNEGSKA (reference sequence). The CDR3 consists of 11 residues. The CDR3 loop is CSPSSGNTIYF. CDR3 DNA sequence: TGCAGTCCCAGCTCTGGAAACACCATATATTTT.

The chain joins TRBV5-1 to TRBJ2-7; D is unresolved. Trimming shortened V by 4 bases and J by 0 bases, and 11 bases separated the two germline ends. This CDR3 is 14 amino acids long. Germline values: CDR1 SGHRS, CDR2 YFSETQ. For the CDR3, the DNA is TGCGCCAGCAGCAGCCAGGCCAGCTCCTACGAGCAGTACTTC. Translating gives CASSSQASSYEQYF.